This T cell receptor beta chain emerged from a study of blood T cell repertoires in COVID-19. Across the study: The United States, Italy and Spain were the sources of the acute and convalescent COVID-19 samples. Sources were T cells, B-cell-depleted T cells, or PBMCs; the material itself was cDNA or gDNA.

The CDR3 has 14 amino acids. The V and J ends lost 4 bases and 1 base respectively, with 10 bases between them. Germline V lookup: CDR1 MNHEY, CDR2 SMNVEV (reference sequence). Original processing notes: By means of reference gene primer amplification, nucleated cell counts were estimated. Sequenced by immunoSEQ multiplex PCR; TCRdb stores in-frame clones only, minus some. The V and J calls and clone size come from that table; D and trimming were worked out from the DNA. The sample yields tens of thousands of clones, 88% seen once. The TCR comes from a woman between 40 and 50 years old with acute or convalescent COVID-19. The V gene is TRBV27, the J gene TRBJ1-1; D is perhaps TRBD1 (5 bases). The sequencing input was peripheral blood. CDR3 loop: CASSWRGGNTEAFF. CDR3 DNA sequence: TGTGCCAGCAGTTGGAGGGGCGGGAACACTGAAGCTTTCTTT.